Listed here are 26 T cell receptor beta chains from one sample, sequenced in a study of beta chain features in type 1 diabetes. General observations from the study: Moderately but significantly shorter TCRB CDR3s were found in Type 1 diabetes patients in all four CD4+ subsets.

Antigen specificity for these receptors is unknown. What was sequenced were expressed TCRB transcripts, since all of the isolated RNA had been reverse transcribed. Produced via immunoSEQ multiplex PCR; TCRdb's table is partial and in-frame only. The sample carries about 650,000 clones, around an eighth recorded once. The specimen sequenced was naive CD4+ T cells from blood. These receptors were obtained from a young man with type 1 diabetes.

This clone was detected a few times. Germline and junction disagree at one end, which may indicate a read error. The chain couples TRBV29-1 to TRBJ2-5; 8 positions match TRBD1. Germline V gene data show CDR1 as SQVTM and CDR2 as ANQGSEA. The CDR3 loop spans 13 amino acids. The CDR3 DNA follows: TGTACCACTCGTCAGGGGGCCGGGGAGACCCAGTACTTC. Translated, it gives CTTRQGAGETQYF.

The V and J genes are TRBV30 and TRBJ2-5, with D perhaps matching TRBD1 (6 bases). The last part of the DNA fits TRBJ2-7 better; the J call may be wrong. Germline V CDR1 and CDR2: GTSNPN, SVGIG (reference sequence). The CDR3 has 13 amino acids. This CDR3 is CAWRQGLGYEQYF. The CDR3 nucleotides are TGTGCCTGGAGGCAGGGGCTGGGCTACGAGCAGTACTTC.

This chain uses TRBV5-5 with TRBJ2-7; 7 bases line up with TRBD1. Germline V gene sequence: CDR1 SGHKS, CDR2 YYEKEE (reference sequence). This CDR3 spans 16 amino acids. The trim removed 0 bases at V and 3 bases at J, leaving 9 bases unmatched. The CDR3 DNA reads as TGTGCCAGCAGCTTGGAAGGTGGGACAGATTACTACGAGCAGTACTTC. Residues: CASSLEGGTDYYEQYF.

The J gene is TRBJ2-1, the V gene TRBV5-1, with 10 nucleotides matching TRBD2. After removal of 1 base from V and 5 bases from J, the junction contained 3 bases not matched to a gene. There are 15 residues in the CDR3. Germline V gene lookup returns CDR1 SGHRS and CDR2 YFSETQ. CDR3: CASSLTLAGDNEQFF. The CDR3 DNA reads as TGCGCCAGCAGCTTGACGCTAGCGGGGGACAATGAGCAGTTCTTC.

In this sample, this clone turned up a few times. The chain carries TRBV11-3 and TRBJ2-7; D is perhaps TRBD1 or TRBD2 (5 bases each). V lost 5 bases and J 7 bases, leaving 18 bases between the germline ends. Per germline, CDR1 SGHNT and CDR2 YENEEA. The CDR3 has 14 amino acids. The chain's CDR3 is CASSPRTGAEEQYF. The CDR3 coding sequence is TGTGCCAGCAGCCCGAGAACCGGGGCGGAAGAGCAGTACTTC. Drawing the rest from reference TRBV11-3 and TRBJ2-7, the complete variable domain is EAGVVQSPRYKIIEKKQPVAFWCNPISGHNTLYWYLQNLGQGPELLIRYENEEAVDDSQLPKDRFSAERLKGVDSTLKIQPAELGDSAVYLCASSPRTGAEEQYFGPGTRLTVT.

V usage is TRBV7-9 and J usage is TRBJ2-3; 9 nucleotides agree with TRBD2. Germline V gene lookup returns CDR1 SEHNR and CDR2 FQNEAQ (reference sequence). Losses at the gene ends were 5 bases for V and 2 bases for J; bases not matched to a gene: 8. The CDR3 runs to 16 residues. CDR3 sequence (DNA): TGTGCCAGCAGCCCAGATAGCGGGGGACCCACAGATACGCAGTATTTT. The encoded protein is CASSPDSGGPTDTQYF.

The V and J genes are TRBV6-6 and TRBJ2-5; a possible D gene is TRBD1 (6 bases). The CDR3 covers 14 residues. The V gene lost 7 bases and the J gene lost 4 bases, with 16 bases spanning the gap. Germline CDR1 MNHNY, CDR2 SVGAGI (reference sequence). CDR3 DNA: TGTGCCAGCATTTTACAGGGAGTTTCAGAGACCCAGTACTTC. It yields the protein CASILQGVSETQYF.

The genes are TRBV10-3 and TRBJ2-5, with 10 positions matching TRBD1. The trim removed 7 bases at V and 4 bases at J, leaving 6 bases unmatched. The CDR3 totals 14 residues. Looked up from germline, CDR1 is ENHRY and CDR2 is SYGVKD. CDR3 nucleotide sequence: TGTGCCATCACCGGGACAGGGGTGGGAGAGACCCAGTACTTC. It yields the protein CAITGTGVGETQYF.

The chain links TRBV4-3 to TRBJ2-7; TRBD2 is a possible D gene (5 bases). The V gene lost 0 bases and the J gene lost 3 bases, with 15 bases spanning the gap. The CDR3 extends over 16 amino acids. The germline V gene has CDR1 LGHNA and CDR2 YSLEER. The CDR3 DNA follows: TGCGCCAGCAGCCAAGAATTTTCGGGCGGACTCTACGAGCAGTACTTC. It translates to CASSQEFSGGLYEQYF.

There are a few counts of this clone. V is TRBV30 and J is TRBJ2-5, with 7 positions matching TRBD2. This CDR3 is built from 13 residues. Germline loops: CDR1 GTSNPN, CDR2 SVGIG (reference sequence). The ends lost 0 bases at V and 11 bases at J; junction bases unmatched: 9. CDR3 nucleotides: TGTGCCTGGAGTGTACAAGGCGGGGGTCAACAGTACTTC. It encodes CAWSVQGGGQQYF.

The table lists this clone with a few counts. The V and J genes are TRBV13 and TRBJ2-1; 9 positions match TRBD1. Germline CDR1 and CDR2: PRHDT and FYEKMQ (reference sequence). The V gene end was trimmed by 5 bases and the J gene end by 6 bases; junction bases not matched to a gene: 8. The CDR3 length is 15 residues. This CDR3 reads CASSPSRDRANEQFF. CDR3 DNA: TGTGCCAGCAGCCCCTCGCGGGACAGGGCCAATGAGCAGTTCTTC.

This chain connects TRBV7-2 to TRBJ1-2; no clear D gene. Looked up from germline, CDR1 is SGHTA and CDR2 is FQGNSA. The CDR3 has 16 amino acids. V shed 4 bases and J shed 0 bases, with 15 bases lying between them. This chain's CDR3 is CASSSTRQLANYGYTF. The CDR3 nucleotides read TGTGCCAGCAGCTCCACACGGCAGCTAGCTAACTATGGCTACACCTTC.

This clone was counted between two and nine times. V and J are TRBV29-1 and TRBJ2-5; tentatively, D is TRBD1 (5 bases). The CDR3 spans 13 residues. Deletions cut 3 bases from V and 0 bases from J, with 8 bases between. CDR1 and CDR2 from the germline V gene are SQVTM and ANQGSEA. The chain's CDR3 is CSVDGAHQETQYF. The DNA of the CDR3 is TGCAGCGTTGATGGGGCACACCAAGAGACCCAGTACTTC.

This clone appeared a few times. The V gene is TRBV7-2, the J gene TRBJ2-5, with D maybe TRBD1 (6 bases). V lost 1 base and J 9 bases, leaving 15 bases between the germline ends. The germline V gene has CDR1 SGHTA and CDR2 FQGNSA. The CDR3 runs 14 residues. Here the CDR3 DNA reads TGTGCCAGCAGCTTAGAACAGGGTGGTGGGTCCCAGTACTTC. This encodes CASSLEQGGGSQYF.

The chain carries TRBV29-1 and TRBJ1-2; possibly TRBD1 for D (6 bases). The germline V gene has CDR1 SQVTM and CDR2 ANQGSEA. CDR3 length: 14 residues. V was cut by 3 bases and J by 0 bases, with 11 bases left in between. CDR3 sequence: CSVEPQGTNYGYTF. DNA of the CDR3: TGCAGCGTTGAGCCTCAGGGGACTAACTATGGCTACACCTTC.

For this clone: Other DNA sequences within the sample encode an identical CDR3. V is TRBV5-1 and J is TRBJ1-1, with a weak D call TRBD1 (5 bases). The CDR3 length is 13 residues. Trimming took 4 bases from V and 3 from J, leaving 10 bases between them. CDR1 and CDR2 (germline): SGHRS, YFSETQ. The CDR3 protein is CASSPRGDTEAFF. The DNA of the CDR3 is TGCGCCAGCAGCCCCCGAGGGGACACTGAAGCTTTCTTT.

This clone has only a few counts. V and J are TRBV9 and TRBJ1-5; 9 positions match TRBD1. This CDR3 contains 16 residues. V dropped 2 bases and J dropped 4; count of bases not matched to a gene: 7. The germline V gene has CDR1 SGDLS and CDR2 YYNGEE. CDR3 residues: CASSVGDRVSNQPQHF. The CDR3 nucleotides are TGTGCCAGCAGCGTGGGGGACAGGGTCTCAAATCAGCCCCAGCATTTT.

CDR3 bases: TGCGCCAGCAGCCACGACTACGAGTTCAATCAGCCCCAGCATTTT. This sequence encodes CASSHDYEFNQPQHF. V is TRBV4-3 and J is TRBJ1-5; the D is unclear. The CDR3 has 15 residues. Trimming removed 3 bases at V and 3 bases at J, with 12 bases between. CDR1 is LGHNA and CDR2 is YSLEER in the germline V gene.

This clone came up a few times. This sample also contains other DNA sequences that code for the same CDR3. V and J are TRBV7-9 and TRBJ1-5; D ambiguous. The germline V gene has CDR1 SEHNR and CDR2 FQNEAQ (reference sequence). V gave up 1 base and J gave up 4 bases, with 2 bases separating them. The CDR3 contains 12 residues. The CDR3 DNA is TGTGCCAGCAGCTTAGAGAATCAGCCCCAGCATTTT. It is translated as CASSLENQPQHF.

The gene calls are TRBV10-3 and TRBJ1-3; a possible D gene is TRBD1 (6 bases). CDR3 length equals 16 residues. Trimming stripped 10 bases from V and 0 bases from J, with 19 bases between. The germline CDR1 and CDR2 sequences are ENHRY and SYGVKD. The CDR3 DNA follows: TGTGCCACCCACTGGGGGGCTTTAGACTCTGGAAACACCATATATTTT. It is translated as CATHWGALDSGNTIYF.

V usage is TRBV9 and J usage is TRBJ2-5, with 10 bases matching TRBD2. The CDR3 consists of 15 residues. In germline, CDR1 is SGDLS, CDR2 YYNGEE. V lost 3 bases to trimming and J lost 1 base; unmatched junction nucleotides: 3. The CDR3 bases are TGTGCCAGCAGCGGTAGCGGGGGGACCCAAGAGACCCAGTACTTC. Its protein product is CASSGSGGTQETQYF.

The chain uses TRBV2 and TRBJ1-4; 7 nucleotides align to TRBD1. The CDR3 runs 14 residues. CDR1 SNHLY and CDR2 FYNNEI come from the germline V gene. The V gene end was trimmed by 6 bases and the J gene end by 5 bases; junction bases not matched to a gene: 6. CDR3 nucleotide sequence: TGTGCCAGCAGGGGGGACAGTTTCAATGAAAAACTGTTTTTT. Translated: CASRGDSFNEKLFF.

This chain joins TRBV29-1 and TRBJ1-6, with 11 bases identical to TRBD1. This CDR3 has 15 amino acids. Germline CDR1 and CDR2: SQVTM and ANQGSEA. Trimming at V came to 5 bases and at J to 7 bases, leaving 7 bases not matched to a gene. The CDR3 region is CSVKRDRGYNSPLHF. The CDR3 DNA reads TGCAGCGTTAAAAGGGACAGGGGGTACAATTCACCCCTCCACTTT.

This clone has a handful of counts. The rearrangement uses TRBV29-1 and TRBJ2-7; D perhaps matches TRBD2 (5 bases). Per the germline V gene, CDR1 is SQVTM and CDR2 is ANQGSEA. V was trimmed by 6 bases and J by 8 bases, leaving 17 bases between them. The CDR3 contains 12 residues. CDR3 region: CSVQRTPSKQYF. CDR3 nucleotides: TGCAGCGTCCAGCGGACCCCTTCTAAGCAGTACTTC.

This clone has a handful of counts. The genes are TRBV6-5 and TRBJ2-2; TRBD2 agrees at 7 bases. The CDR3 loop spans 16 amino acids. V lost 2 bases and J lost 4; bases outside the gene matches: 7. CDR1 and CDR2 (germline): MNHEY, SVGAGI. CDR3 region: CASSYRDYLITGELFF. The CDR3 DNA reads TGTGCCAGCAGTTACCGGGACTACCTTATCACCGGGGAGCTGTTTTTT.

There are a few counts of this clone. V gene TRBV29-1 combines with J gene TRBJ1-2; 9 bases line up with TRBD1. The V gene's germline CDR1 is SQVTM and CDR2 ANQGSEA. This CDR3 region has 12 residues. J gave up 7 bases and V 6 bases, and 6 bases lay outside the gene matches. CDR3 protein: CSVSGQGLGYTF. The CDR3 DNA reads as TGCAGCGTCTCCGGACAGGGGCTTGGCTACACCTTC.